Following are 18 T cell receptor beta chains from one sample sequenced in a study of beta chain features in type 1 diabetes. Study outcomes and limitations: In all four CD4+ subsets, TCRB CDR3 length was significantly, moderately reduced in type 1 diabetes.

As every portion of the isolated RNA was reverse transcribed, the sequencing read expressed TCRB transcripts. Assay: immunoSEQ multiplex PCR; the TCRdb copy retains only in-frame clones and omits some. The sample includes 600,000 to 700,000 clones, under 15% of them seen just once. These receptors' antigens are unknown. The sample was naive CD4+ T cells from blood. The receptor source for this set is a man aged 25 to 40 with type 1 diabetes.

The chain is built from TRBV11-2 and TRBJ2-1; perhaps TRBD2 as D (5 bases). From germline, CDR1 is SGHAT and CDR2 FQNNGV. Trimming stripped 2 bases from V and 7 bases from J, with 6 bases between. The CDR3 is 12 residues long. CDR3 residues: CASSLTGNEQFF. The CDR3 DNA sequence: TGTGCCAGCAGCTTAACGGGGAATGAGCAGTTCTTC.

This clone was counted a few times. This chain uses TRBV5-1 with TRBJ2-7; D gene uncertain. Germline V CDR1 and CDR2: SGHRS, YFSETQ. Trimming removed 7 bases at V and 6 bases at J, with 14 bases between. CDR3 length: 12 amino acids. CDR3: CASRVENGEQYF. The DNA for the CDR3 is TGCGCCAGCCGAGTTGAGAATGGCGAGCAGTACTTC.

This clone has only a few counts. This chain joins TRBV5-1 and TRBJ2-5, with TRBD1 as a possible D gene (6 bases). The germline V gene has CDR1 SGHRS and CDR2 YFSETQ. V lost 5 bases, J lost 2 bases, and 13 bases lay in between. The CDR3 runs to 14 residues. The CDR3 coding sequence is TGCGCCAGCAGTGCAGGGGCGTCTCAAGAGACCCAGTACTTC. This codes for CASSAGASQETQYF.

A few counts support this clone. Written as DNA, the CDR3 is TGCGCCAGCAGCATACGACAGGGGGATGGCTACACCTTC. Residues: CASSIRQGDGYTF. V usage is TRBV5-1 and J usage is TRBJ1-2, with 9 bases aligning to TRBD1. V lost 4 bases to trimming and J lost 6 bases; unmatched junction nucleotides: 4. The CDR3 is 13 amino acids. Germline CDR1 SGHRS, CDR2 YFSETQ.

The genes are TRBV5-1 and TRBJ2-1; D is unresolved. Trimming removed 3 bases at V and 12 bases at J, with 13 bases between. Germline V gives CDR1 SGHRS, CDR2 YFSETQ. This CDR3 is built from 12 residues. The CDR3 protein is CASSSGGYVQFF. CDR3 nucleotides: TGCGCCAGCAGCTCGGGTGGGTATGTGCAGTTCTTC.

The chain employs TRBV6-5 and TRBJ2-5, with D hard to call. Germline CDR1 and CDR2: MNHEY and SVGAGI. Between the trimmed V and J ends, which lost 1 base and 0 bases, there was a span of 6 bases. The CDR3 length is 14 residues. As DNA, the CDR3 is TGTGCCAGCAGTTACTGGGCAGACCAAGAGACCCAGTACTTC. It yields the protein CASSYWADQETQYF.

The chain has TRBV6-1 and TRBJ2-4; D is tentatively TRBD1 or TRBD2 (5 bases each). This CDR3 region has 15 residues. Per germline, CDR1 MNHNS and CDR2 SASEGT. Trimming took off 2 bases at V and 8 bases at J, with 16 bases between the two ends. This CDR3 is CASSEFFGLGDIQYF. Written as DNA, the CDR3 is TGTGCCAGCAGTGAATTTTTTGGACTGGGGGACATTCAGTACTTC.

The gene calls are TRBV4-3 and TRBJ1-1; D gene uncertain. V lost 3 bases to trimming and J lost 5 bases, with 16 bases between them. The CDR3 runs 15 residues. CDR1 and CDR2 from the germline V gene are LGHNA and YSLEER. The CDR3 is CASSHQAGQTTEAFF. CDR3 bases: TGCGCCAGCAGCCATCAGGCAGGCCAGACTACTGAAGCTTTCTTT.

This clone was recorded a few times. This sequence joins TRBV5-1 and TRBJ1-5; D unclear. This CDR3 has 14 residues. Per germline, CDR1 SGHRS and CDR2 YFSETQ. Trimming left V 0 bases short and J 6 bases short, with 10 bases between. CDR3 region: CASSLAAGTQPQHF. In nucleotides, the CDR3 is TGCGCCAGCAGCTTGGCCGCGGGAACTCAGCCCCAGCATTTT. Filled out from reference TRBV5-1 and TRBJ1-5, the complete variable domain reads KAGVTQTPRYLIKTRGQQVTLSCSPISGHRSVSWYQQTPGQGLQFLFEYFSETQRNKGNFPGRFSGRQFSNSRSEMNVSTLELGDSALYLCASSLAAGTQPQHFGDGTRLSIL.

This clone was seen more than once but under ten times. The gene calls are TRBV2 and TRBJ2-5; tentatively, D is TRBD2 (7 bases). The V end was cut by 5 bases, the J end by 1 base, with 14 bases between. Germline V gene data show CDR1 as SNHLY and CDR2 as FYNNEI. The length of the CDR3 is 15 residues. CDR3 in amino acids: CASSPGGGGQETQYF. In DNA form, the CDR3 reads TGTGCCAGCAGTCCTGGGGGCGGGGGCCAAGAGACCCAGTACTTC. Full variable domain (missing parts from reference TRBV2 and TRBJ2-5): EPEVTQTPSHQVTQMGQEVILRCVPISNHLYFYWYRQILGQKVEFLVSFYNNEISEKSEIFDDQFSVERPDGSNFTLKIRSTKLEDSAMYFCASSPGGGGQETQYFGPGTRLLVL.

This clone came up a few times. CDR3 loop: CASSEYSRVGGDEQYF. The DNA for the CDR3 is TGTGCCAGCAGTGAATACAGCAGGGTAGGTGGAGACGAGCAGTACTTC. This chain joins TRBV25-1 and TRBJ2-7; tentatively, D is TRBD1 (5 bases). The CDR3 has 16 amino acids. Germline V CDR1 and CDR2: MGHDK, SYGVNS. V shed 0 bases and J shed 5 bases, with 17 bases lying between them.

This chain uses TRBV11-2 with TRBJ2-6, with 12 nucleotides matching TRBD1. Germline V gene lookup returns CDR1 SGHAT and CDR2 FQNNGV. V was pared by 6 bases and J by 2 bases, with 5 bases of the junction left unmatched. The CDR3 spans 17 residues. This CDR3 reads CASRSGDRGPGANVLTF. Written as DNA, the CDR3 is TGTGCCAGCAGGAGTGGGGACAGGGGGCCTGGGGCCAACGTCCTGACTTTC.

The CDR3 reads CASSLDTPPYTEAFF. CDR3 coding DNA: TGTGCCAGCAGCTTAGATACACCCCCCTACACTGAAGCTTTCTTT. The V call is TRBV7-9, the J call TRBJ1-1; no clear D gene. V dropped 1 base and J dropped 3 bases, with 12 bases sitting between them. The V gene's germline CDR1 is SEHNR and CDR2 FQNEAQ (reference sequence). The CDR3 extends over 15 amino acids. Combining the CDR3 with reference TRBV7-9 and TRBJ1-1 gives the whole variable domain DTGVSQNPRHKITKRGQNVTFRCDPISEHNRLYWYRQTLGQGPEFLTYFQNEAQLEKSRLLSDRFSAERPKGSFSTLEIQRTEQGDSAMYLCASSLDTPPYTEAFFGQGTRLTVV.

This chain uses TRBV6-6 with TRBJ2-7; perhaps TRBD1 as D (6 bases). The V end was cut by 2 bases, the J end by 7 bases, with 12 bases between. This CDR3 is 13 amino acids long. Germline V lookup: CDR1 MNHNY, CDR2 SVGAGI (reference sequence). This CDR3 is CASSYEQGQEQYF. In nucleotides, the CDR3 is TGTGCCAGCAGTTACGAGCAGGGACAAGAGCAGTACTTC.

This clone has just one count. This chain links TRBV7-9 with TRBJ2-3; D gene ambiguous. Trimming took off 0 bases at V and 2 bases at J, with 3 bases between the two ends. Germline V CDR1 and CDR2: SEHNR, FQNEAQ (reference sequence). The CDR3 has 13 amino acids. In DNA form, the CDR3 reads TGTGCCAGCAGCTTAGCGATCACAGATACGCAGTATTTT. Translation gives CASSLAITDTQYF.

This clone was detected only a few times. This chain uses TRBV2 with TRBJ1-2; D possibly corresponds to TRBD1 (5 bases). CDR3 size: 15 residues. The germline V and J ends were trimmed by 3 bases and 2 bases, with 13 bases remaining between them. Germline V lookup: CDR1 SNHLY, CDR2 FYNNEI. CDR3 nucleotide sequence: TGTGCCAGCAGTGATCGAGACAGACTCAACTATGGCTACACCTTC. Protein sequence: CASSDRDRLNYGYTF.

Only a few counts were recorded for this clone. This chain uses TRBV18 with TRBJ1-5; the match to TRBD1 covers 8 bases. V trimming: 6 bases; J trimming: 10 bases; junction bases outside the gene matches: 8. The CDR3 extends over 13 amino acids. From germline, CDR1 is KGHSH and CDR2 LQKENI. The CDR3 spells CASSPGQGRPQHF. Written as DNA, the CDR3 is TGTGCCAGCTCGCCCGGACAGGGACGACCCCAGCATTTT.

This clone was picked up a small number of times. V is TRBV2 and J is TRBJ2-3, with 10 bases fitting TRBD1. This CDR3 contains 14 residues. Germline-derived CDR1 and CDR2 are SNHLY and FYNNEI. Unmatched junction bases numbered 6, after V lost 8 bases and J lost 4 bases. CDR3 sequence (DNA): TGTGCCAGCGACCGGGACAGGGGTCCAGATACGCAGTATTTT. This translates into CASDRDRGPDTQYF.